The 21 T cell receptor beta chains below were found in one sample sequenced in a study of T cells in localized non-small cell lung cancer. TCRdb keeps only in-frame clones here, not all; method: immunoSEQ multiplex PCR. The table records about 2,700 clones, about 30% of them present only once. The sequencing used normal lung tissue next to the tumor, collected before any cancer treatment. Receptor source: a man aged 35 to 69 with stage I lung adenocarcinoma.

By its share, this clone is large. In DNA, the CDR3 is TGTGCCAGCAGCTTGAGACAGTCTGGGGCCAACGTCCTGACTTTC. Its translation: CASSLRQSGANVLTF. The chain combines TRBV11-3 with TRBJ2-6; D may be TRBD1 (5 bases). This CDR3 region has 15 residues. V shed 3 bases and J shed 1 base, with 7 bases lying between them. Germline V lookup: CDR1 SGHNT, CDR2 YENEEA. Looking up the rest from reference TRBV11-3 and TRBJ2-6 gives the full variable domain: EAGVVQSPRYKIIEKKQPVAFWCNPISGHNTLYWYLQNLGQGPELLIRYENEEAVDDSQLPKDRFSAERLKGVDSTLKIQPAELGDSAVYLCASSLRQSGANVLTFGAGSRLTVL.

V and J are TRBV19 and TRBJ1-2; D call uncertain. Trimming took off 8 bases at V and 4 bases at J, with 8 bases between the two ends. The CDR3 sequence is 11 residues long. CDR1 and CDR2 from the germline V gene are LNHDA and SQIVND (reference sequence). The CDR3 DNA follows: TGTGCCAGTTACACCCTCTATGGCTACACCTTC. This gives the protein CASYTLYGYTF.

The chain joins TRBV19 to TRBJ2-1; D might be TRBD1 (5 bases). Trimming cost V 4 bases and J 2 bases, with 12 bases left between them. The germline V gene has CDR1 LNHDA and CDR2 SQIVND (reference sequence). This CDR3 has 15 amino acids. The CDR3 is CASSRGWGAYNEQFF. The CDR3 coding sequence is TGTGCCAGTAGTAGGGGATGGGGCGCCTACAATGAGCAGTTCTTC. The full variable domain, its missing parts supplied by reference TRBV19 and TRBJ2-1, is DGGITQSPKYLFRKEGQNVTLSCEQNLNHDAMYWYRQDPGQGLRLIYYSQIVNDFQKGDIAEGYSVSREKKESFPLTVTSAQKNPTAFYLCASSRGWGAYNEQFFGPGTRLTVL.

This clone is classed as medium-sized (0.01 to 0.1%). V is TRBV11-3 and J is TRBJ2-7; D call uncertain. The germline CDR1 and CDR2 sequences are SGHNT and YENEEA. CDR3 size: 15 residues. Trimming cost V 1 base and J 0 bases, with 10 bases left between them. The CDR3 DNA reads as TGTGCCAGCAGCTTAGGAAGCAATCCCTCCTACGAGCAGTACTTC. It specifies CASSLGSNPSYEQYF.

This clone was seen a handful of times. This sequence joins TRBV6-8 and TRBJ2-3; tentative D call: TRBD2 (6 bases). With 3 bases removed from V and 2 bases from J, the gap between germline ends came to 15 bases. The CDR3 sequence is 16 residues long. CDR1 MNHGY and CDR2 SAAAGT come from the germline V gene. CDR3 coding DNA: TGTGCCAGCAGTTATCGTTCGGGGGTCTCCACAGATACGCAGTATTTT. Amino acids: CASSYRSGVSTDTQYF.

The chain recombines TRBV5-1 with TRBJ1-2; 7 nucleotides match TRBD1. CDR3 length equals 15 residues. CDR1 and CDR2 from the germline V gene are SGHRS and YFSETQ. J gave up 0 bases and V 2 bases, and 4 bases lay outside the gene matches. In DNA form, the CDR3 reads TGCGCCAGCAGCTTCGGACAGGCGTCTAACTATGGCTACACCTTC. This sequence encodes CASSFGQASNYGYTF.

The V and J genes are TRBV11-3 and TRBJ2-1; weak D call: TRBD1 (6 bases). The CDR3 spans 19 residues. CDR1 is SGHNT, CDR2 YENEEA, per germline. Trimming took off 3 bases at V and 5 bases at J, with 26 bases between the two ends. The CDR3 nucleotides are TGTGCCAGCAGCTTGGGGGCAATACTGGGACGGAGAAGTAACAATGAGCAGTTCTTC. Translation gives CASSLGAILGRRSNNEQFF.

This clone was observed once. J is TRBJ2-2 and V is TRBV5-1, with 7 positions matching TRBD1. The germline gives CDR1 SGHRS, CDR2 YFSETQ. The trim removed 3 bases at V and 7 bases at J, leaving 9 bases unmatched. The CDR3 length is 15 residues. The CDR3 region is CASSWGDRDNGELFF. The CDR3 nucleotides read TGCGCCAGCAGCTGGGGAGACAGGGATAACGGGGAGCTGTTTTTT.

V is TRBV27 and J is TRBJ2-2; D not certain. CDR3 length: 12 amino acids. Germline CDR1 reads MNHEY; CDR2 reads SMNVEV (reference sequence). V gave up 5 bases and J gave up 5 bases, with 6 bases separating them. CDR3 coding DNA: TGTGCCAGCAGTCTAAGGACCGGGGAGCTGTTTTTT. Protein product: CASSLRTGELFF.

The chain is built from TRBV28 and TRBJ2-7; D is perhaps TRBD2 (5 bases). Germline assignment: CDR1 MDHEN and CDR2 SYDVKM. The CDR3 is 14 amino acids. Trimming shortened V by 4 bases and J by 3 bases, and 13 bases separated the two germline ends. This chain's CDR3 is CASSSGSSNYEQYF. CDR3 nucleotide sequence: TGTGCCAGCAGTTCGGGGAGCAGTAACTACGAGCAGTACTTC.

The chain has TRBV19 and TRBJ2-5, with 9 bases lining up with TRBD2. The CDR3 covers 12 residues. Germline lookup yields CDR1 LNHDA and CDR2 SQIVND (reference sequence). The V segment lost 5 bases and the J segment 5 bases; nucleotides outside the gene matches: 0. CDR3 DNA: TGTGCCAGTAGTGCGGGGGGGGAGACCCAGTACTTC. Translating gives CASSAGGETQYF.

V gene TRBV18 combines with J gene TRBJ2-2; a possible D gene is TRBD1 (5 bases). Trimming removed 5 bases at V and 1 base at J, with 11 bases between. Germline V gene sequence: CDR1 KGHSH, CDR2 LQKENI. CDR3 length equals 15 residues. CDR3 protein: CASSEQQENTGELFF. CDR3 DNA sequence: TGTGCCAGCTCAGAGCAACAGGAGAACACCGGGGAGCTGTTTTTT.

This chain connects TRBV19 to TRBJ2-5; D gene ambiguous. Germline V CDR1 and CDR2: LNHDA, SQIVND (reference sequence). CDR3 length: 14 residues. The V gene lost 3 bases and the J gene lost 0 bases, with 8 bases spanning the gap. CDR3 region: CASSMITDQETQYF. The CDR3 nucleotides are TGTGCCAGTAGTATGATAACTGACCAAGAGACCCAGTACTTC.

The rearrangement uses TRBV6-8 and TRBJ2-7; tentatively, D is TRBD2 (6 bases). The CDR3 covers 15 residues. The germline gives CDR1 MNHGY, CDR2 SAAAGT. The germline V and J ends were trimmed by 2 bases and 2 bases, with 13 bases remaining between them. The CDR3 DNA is TGTGCCAGCAGTTACGGCCGGAGGGTCCCCTACGAGCAGTACTTC. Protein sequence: CASSYGRRVPYEQYF.

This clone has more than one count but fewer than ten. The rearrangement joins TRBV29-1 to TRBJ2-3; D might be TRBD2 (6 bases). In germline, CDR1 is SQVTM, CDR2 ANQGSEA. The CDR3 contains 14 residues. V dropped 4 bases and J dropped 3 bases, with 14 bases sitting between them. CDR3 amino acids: CSVVRRRGTDTQYF. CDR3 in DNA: TGCAGCGTTGTCCGGCGGAGGGGAACAGATACGCAGTATTTT.

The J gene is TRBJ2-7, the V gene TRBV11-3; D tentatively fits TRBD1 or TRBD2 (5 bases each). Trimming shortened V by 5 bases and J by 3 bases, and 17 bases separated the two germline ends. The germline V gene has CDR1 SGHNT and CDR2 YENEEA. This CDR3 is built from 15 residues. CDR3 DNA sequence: TGTGCCAGCAGCCTGGGACGGTCAAACCTCTACGAGCAGTACTTC. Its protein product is CASSLGRSNLYEQYF.

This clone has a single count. CDR3 sequence reads: CASTLIGGVTEAFF. CDR3 DNA sequence: TGCGCCAGCACCCTAATAGGGGGCGTCACTGAAGCTTTCTTT. This sequence joins TRBV5-1 and TRBJ1-1; 7 nucleotides align to TRBD1. Losses at the gene ends were 6 bases for V and 4 bases for J; bases not matched to a gene: 9. CDR3 length equals 14 residues. Germline assignment: CDR1 SGHRS and CDR2 YFSETQ.

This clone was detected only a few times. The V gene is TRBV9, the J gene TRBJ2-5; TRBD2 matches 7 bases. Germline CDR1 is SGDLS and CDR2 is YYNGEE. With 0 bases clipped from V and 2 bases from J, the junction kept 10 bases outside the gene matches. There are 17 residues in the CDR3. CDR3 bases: TGTGCCAGCAGCGTAGTTCGGATGAGCGGGGATCAAGAGACCCAGTACTTC. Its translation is CASSVVRMSGDQETQYF.

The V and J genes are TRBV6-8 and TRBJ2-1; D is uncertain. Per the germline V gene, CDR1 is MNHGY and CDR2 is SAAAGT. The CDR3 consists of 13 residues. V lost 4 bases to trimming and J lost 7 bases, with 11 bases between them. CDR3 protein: CASSFGVGNEQFF. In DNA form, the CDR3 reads TGTGCCAGCAGTTTCGGAGTGGGGAATGAGCAGTTCTTC.

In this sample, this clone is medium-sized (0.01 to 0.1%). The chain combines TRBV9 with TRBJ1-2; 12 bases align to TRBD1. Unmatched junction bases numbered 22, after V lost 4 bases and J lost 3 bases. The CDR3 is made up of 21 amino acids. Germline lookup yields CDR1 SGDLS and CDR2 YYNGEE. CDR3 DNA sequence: TGTGCCAGCAGCCTGTCCCTTACTATTTTACCGGGACAGGGGGCTGACTATGGCTACACCTTC. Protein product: CASSLSLTILPGQGADYGYTF.

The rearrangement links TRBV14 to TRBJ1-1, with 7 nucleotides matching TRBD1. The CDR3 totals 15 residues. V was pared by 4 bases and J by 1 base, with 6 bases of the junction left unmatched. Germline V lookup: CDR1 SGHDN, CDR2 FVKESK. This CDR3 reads CASSRTTGWNTEAFF. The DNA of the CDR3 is TGTGCCAGCAGCCGCACGACAGGGTGGAACACTGAAGCTTTCTTT.